This T cell receptor beta chain was observed in a study of Graves' ophthalmopathy and Graves' hyperthyroidism. This clonotype was recorded many times. RNA transcripts served as template for amplifying TCR beta CDR3 sequences. In the first round, RT-PCR was carried out with HTBI primers, and a multiplex PCR formed the second round. TCRdb used MiXCR to reprocess the multiplex PCR reads, holding one entry per CDR3 protein. This sample carries hundreds of thousands of distinct CDR3 sequences, around 14% of them seen once, and the ten largest clones take 8% to 10%. The sequence derives from a woman in her thirties with Graves' ophthalmopathy. Sequencing was done on a sample of blood.

CDR3 loop: CASSELWGNYGYTF. The CDR3 DNA is TGTGCCAGCAGTGAATTATGGGGGAACTATGGCTACACCTTC. V is TRBV6-1 and J is TRBJ1-2; tentatively, D is TRBD1 (5 bases). V was shortened by 2 bases and J by 2 bases, with 9 bases between the two germline ends. The CDR3 extends over 14 amino acids. Looked up from germline, CDR1 is MNHNS and CDR2 is SASEGT.